These T cell receptor beta chains were read from a single sample in a study of CD8 T cells in Susac syndrome. TCRdb recomputed calls from the immunoSEQ multiplex PCR reads with MiXCR, one row per CDR3 protein. The repertoire has roughly 130,000 distinct CDR3 sequences, roughly 95% of them found once; the top ten carry roughly 0.14%. The specimen sequenced was CD4+ T cells from PBMCs. These TCRs come from a human donor with Susac syndrome. Each CDR3 is given with its conserved first and last residue. D genes are given only for firm matches.

TRBD2	TRBV6-2/TRBV6-3	TRBJ2-2	CASSRTSGIAGELFF
TRBD1	TRBV6-5	TRBJ1-2	CASTFRDRPYGYTF
TRBD2	TRBV6-6	TRBJ2-7	CASSWVAGGAYEQYF
.	TRBV30	TRBJ1-5	CAWSGGREPQHF
TRBD1	TRBV7-2	TRBJ2-1	CASSLRQGPYNEQFF
.	TRBV5-6	TRBJ2-5	CASSLAGGSKFQETQYF
.	TRBV18	TRBJ2-5	CASSPPQERETQYF
.	TRBV7-9	TRBJ1-2	CASSDRTVYGYTF
.	TRBV3-1	TRBJ2-5	CASSQDSRWDQETQYF
TRBD1	TRBV9	TRBJ2-7	CASSPRGDRVMYEQYF
.	TRBV7-9	TRBJ2-5	CASSSSRGIQETQYF
.	TRBV19	TRBJ1-1	CASSIDGQGKAEAFF
.	TRBV20-1	TRBJ2-5	CSATRRGGSRVETQYF
.	TRBV20-1	TRBJ2-5	CSARAGSTTETQYF
TRBD2	TRBV20-1	TRBJ2-7	CSARLAGGEYEQYF
.	TRBV10-3	TRBJ1-2	CAISDKGQGSGYTF
.	TRBV3-1	TRBJ2-2	CASSQDQGELFF
.	TRBV7-7	TRBJ2-5	CASSFVGRETQYF
.	TRBV7-8	TRBJ2-6	CASSPYGSGANVLTF
TRBD1	TRBV3-1	TRBJ2-7	CASSQGTGSYEQYF
.	TRBV11-2	TRBJ2-7	CASSAHSDYEQYF
.	TRBV3-1	TRBJ1-4	CASSQDDFVRVLFF
.	TRBV12-3/TRBV12-4	TRBJ1-2	CASSKGRDYGYTF
.	TRBV6-5	TRBJ1-2	CASSYSGTTPTYTF
TRBD2	TRBV7-2	TRBJ2-5	CASSFRGLAGEDQYF
TRBD1	TRBV6-1	TRBJ1-5	CASSTSPPGQGGQPQHF
.	TRBV29-1	TRBJ2-1	CSVEGGGPYNEQFF
TRBD1	TRBV28	TRBJ2-7	CASSATGTGSYEQYF
.	TRBV3-1	TRBJ2-7	CASSLNTGIPYF
.	TRBV28	TRBJ2-7	CASSLWTNSYEQYF
.	TRBV12-3/TRBV12-4	TRBJ2-1	CASSLTSARAYNEQFF
TRBD1	TRBV2	TRBJ1-2	CASTLDRAWGYTF
TRBD1	TRBV4-1	TRBJ2-7	CASSQFDRGFDEQYF
.	TRBV2	TRBJ2-7	CASSLQGDEQYF
.	TRBV7-9	TRBJ1-2	CASSLGSVVYGYTF
TRBD1	TRBV24-1	TRBJ2-3	CATSDWRTGPEPQYF
.	TRBV18	TRBJ2-7	CASSPPVGTYEQYF
.	TRBV7-2	TRBJ1-1	CASSFYFQGQEAFF
TRBD2	TRBV7-6	TRBJ2-5	CASSSGGLAETQYF
TRBD2	TRBV4-2	TRBJ2-4	CASSQDAQRESKNIQYF
.	TRBV7-9	TRBJ2-1	CASSLGLPSNEQFF
TRBD1	TRBV7-2	TRBJ2-7	CASSSDRVYEQYF
.	TRBV20-1	TRBJ2-1	CSARDKVFGDLGFF
.	TRBV6-2/TRBV6-3	TRBJ1-5	CASSYEGLGQPQHF
.	TRBV9	TRBJ2-4	CASSERSGALGFAIQYF
.	TRBV20-1	TRBJ2-5	CSATSETDIQGVFSGSQYF
.	TRBV28	TRBJ2-7	CASSLADEQYF
.	TRBV20-1	TRBJ1-5	CSASRGVNQPQHF
.	TRBV9	TRBJ2-1	CASSPGVAAKNEQFF
TRBD2	TRBV4-3	TRBJ2-7	CASSETSGSSYEQYF
.	TRBV30	TRBJ2-5	CAWSVQGGLTQYF
.	TRBV4-1	TRBJ1-4	CASSPSQVNEKLFF
.	TRBV9	TRBJ2-4	CASTRGDRGNIQYF
.	TRBV29-1	TRBJ2-3	CSVEGLGTRDTQYF
.	TRBV7-9	TRBJ1-2	CASTLGGVNYGYTF
TRBD1	TRBV29-1	TRBJ1-2	CSVRQGNYGYTF
TRBD1	TRBV7-2	TRBJ2-7	CASSFGQAQYF